Listed here are 30 T cell receptor beta chains from one sample, sequenced in a study of response to subunit inactivated influenza vaccine. One entry per CDR3 protein, called by TCRdb with MiXCR from the RT-PCR reads. The data show about 780,000 distinct CDR3 sequences, roughly 18% seen once. The source was PBMCs from blood, collected more than 4 days after vaccination. The receptor set was obtained from a man in his forties or fifties who received an inactivated influenza vaccine.

This chain joins TRBV20-1 and TRBJ1-1; no definite D call. CDR3 length: 14 amino acids. The V end was cut by 0 bases, the J end by 1 base, with 9 bases between. CDR1 DFQATT and CDR2 SNEGSKA come from the germline V gene (reference sequence). The CDR3 DNA reads as TGCAGTGCTAGAGATCCGGCAGCGAACACTGAAGCTTTCTTT. It codes for CSARDPAANTEAFF.

CDR3 DNA: TGTGCCAGCAGCCAAGAGAGAAATGAGCAGTTCTTC. Protein: CASSQERNEQFF. This rearrangement joins TRBV3-1 to TRBJ2-1; D gene unclear. CDR1 LGHDT and CDR2 YNNKEL come from the germline V gene (reference sequence). With 0 bases removed from V and 7 bases from J, the gap between germline ends came to 4 bases. The CDR3 is 12 amino acids.

Only a few counts were recorded for this clonotype. J is TRBJ2-2 and V is TRBV5-1; unclear D gene. The CDR3 is made up of 15 amino acids. Germline lookup yields CDR1 SGHRS and CDR2 YFSETQ. Trimming removed 0 bases from V and 3 bases from J, with 9 bases in between. CDR3 residues: CASSLGQRYTGELFF. The CDR3 DNA reads as TGCGCCAGCAGCTTGGGGCAGAGGTACACCGGGGAGCTGTTTTTT.

This clonotype showed up just a few times. This rearrangement joins TRBV3-1 to TRBJ1-1; 9 bases line up with TRBD1. The CDR3 is 13 amino acids. Germline V gene data show CDR1 as LGHDT and CDR2 as YNNKEL (reference sequence). Trimming removed 4 bases from V and 9 bases from J; junction bases left unmatched: 6. CDR3 in DNA: TGTGCCAGCAGCCTCTCCGGGACAGGGAAAGCTTTCTTT. It encodes CASSLSGTGKAFF.

This clonotype was seen only a few times. CDR3 amino acids: CASSRISGGMNTGELFF. CDR3 DNA sequence: TGCGCCAGCAGCCGTATTTCAGGAGGAATGAACACCGGGGAGCTGTTTTTT. This sequence joins TRBV4-3 and TRBJ2-2; D possibly corresponds to TRBD2 (5 bases). The CDR3 contains 17 residues. Germline lookup yields CDR1 LGHNA and CDR2 YSLEER. With 4 bases removed from V and 1 base from J, the gap between germline ends came to 16 bases.

In its sample, this clonotype was seen a few times. V and J are TRBV9 and TRBJ2-3, with 9 bases fitting TRBD2. V shed 0 bases, J shed 0 bases, and the junction held 5 bases outside the gene matches. Germline V gives CDR1 SGDLS, CDR2 YYNGEE. This CDR3 contains 17 residues. DNA of the CDR3: TGTGCCAGCAGCGTAGTTCCTAGCGGGACTAGCACAGATACGCAGTATTTT. The encoded protein is CASSVVPSGTSTDTQYF.

This clonotype was seen more than once but under ten times. This chain joins TRBV29-1 and TRBJ1-1; D is unclear. Trimming took off 4 bases at V and 1 base at J, with 10 bases between the two ends. The CDR3 has 13 residues. Germline assignment: CDR1 SQVTM and CDR2 ANQGSEA. The CDR3 region has the DNA TGCAGCGTTGGGAGAGGAGGGAACACTGAAGCTTTCTTT. Translated, it gives CSVGRGGNTEAFF. The whole variable domain, remainder taken from reference TRBV29-1 and TRBJ1-1, is SAVISQKPSRDICQRGTSLTIQCQVDSQVTMMFWYRQQPGQSLTLIATANQGSEATYESGFVIDKFPISRPNLTFSTLTVSNMSPEDSSIYLCSVGRGGNTEAFFGQGTRLTVV.

This clonotype was detected only a few times. The genes are TRBV4-2 and TRBJ2-3, with TRBD2 matching over 12 bases. CDR1 is LGHNA, CDR2 YNFKEQ, per germline. V lost 4 bases and J lost 4; bases outside the gene matches: 6. There are 16 residues in the CDR3. The CDR3 is CASSRLAGGPADTQYF. The CDR3 nucleotides are TGTGCCAGCAGCCGCCTAGCGGGAGGGCCAGCAGATACGCAGTATTTT.

This chain joins TRBV7-9 and TRBJ1-3, with D hard to call. CDR3 size: 15 residues. With 5 bases removed from V and 0 bases from J, the gap between germline ends came to 11 bases. In germline, CDR1 is SEHNR, CDR2 FQNEAQ (reference sequence). As DNA, the CDR3 is TGTGCCAGCAGCCCAGACGGGCCCTCTGGAAACACCATATATTTT. Its translation: CASSPDGPSGNTIYF.

This clonotype showed up just a few times. This chain links TRBV20-1 with TRBJ2-3, with D tentatively TRBD2 (6 bases). CDR1 is DFQATT and CDR2 is SNEGSKA in the germline V gene (reference sequence). Trimming pared 4 bases from V and 1 base from J, leaving 12 bases between. This CDR3 spans 14 amino acids. For the CDR3, the DNA is TGCAGTGCTATGCGCGGGGCGGGCACAGATACGCAGTATTTT. It codes for CSAMRGAGTDTQYF.

This clonotype was detected only a few times. This rearrangement joins TRBV6-5 to TRBJ1-2; D is ambiguous. Germline assignment: CDR1 MNHEY and CDR2 SVGAGI. The length of the CDR3 is 13 residues. Trimming shortened V by 2 bases and J by 1 base, and 5 bases separated the two germline ends. The CDR3 loop is CASSYALNYGYTF. The CDR3 bases are TGTGCCAGCAGTTACGCCCTTAACTATGGCTACACCTTC.

This clonotype was seen only a few times. The chain has TRBV5-1 and TRBJ2-7, with TRBD1 matching 7 bases. The length of the CDR3 is 15 residues. With V trimmed by 5 bases and J by 6 bases, 14 bases remained unmatched. The germline CDR1 and CDR2 sequences are SGHRS and YFSETQ. CDR3 region: CASSHSDRSSGEQYF. The CDR3 DNA reads as TGCGCCAGCAGTCACTCGGACAGGAGCAGTGGCGAGCAGTACTTC.

This clonotype was picked up a small number of times. V gene TRBV7-2 combines with J gene TRBJ2-5; 8 nucleotides match TRBD2. The V and J ends lost 8 bases and 5 bases, in that order; junction bases with no gene match: 10. The CDR3 runs to 14 residues. Germline CDR1 SGHTA, CDR2 FQGNSA. This CDR3 is CASVSRGGGETQYF. CDR3 sequence (DNA): TGTGCCAGCGTCTCACGGGGGGGCGGGGAGACCCAGTACTTC.

The rearrangement uses TRBV5-1 and TRBJ2-1; no clear D gene. The CDR3 has 15 amino acids. Looked up from germline, CDR1 is SGHRS and CDR2 is YFSETQ. Trimming shortened V by 0 bases and J by 7 bases, and 14 bases separated the two germline ends. The CDR3: CASSLAYGMGNEQFF. DNA of the CDR3: TGCGCCAGCAGCTTGGCCTACGGTATGGGGAATGAGCAGTTCTTC.

This chain joins TRBV7-2 and TRBJ1-5; D unclear. CDR3 size: 13 residues. Germline assignment: CDR1 SGHTA and CDR2 FQGNSA. Trimming stripped 2 bases from V and 7 bases from J, with 9 bases between. Here the CDR3 reads CASSLWEDQPQHF. The CDR3 DNA reads TGTGCCAGCAGCTTATGGGAGGACCAGCCCCAGCATTTT.

This chain joins TRBV7-9 and TRBJ1-4; D might be TRBD1 (6 bases). This CDR3 spans 15 amino acids. Trimming removed 6 bases from V and 8 bases from J, with 19 bases in between. Germline V lookup: CDR1 SEHNR, CDR2 FQNEAQ (reference sequence). This chain's CDR3 is CASSSLQGRGEKLFF. CDR3 DNA sequence: TGTGCCAGCAGTTCCCTCCAGGGCAGGGGCGAAAAACTGTTTTTT.

The chain carries TRBV20-1 and TRBJ2-7; TRBD2 agrees at 8 bases. From germline, CDR1 is DFQATT and CDR2 SNEGSKA (reference sequence). After removal of 5 bases from V and 0 bases from J, the junction contained 12 bases not matched to a gene. This CDR3 comprises 16 residues. The CDR3, as DNA: TGCAGTGCTTCGAGCGGGAGCGTAATACGCTCCTACGAGCAGTACTTC. Translated, it gives CSASSGSVIRSYEQYF.

V is TRBV7-9 and J is TRBJ2-5; no clear D. V was trimmed by 5 bases and J by 3 bases, leaving 7 bases between them. CDR3 length equals 12 residues. Germline CDR1 SEHNR, CDR2 FQNEAQ (reference sequence). This chain's CDR3 is CASSAHEETQYF. CDR3 DNA: TGTGCCAGCAGCGCCCACGAAGAGACCCAGTACTTC.

The chain combines TRBV29-1 with TRBJ2-1; 7 nucleotides agree with TRBD1. Per germline, CDR1 SQVTM and CDR2 ANQGSEA. V gave up 3 bases and J gave up 8 bases; unmatched junction bases: 13. The CDR3 consists of 15 residues. CDR3 in DNA: TGCAGCGTTGACTTCACCGGGATAGGGGGCTATGAGCAGTTCTTC. It is translated as CSVDFTGIGGYEQFF.

V is TRBV12-3 or TRBV12-4 and J is TRBJ2-7; possible D gene TRBD2, 5 bases. V lost 7 bases and J 3 bases, leaving 10 bases between the germline ends. CDR3 length: 12 amino acids. The CDR3 sequence is CASTYGSYEQYF. As DNA, the CDR3 is TGTGCCAGCACCTATGGGAGCTACGAGCAGTACTTC.

In its sample, this clonotype was seen many times. The chain combines TRBV5-6 with TRBJ1-4, with TRBD1 matching over 10 bases. The V gene end was trimmed by 4 bases and the J gene end by 8 bases; junction bases not matched to a gene: 8. The CDR3 covers 15 residues. Germline V gives CDR1 SGHDT, CDR2 YYEEEE. CDR3: CASSIPGQGREKLFF. As DNA, the CDR3 is TGTGCCAGCAGCATTCCGGGACAGGGGAGAGAAAAACTGTTTTTT.

The chain is built from TRBV10-3 and TRBJ2-2; D perhaps matches TRBD2 (5 bases). V was pared by 0 bases and J by 2 bases, with 7 bases between. Germline V CDR1 and CDR2: ENHRY, SYGVKD. This CDR3 has 15 residues. The DNA for the CDR3 is TGTGCCATCAGTGAGTCGCTAGCCAACACCGGGGAGCTGTTTTTT. Residues: CAISESLANTGELFF.

J is TRBJ2-5 and V is TRBV19; possibly TRBD1 or TRBD2 for D (5 bases each). This CDR3 is built from 15 residues. Germline lookup yields CDR1 LNHDA and CDR2 SQIVND (reference sequence). Deletions cut 7 bases from V and 2 bases from J, with 17 bases between. CDR3 region: CASTPRGVQQETQYF. DNA of the CDR3: TGTGCCAGTACCCCGAGGGGAGTACAGCAAGAGACCCAGTACTTC.

The chain couples TRBV12-3 or TRBV12-4 to TRBJ2-5; D not certain. There are 13 residues in the CDR3. V was clipped by 3 bases and J by 5 bases, with 10 bases between them. In DNA form, the CDR3 reads TGTGCCAGCAGTTTGACTTTAGTGGAGACCCAGTACTTC. It specifies CASSLTLVETQYF.

This chain links TRBV12-3 or TRBV12-4 with TRBJ2-1; D is uncertain. This CDR3 has 14 residues. Trimming took off 3 bases at V and 2 bases at J, with 8 bases between the two ends. The CDR3 sequence: CASSFMGTYNEQFF. CDR3 coding DNA: TGTGCCAGCAGTTTCATGGGGACCTACAATGAGCAGTTCTTC.

This chain connects TRBV6-5 to TRBJ2-3; D remains unclear. Germline loops: CDR1 MNHEY, CDR2 SVGAGI. Trimming took off 0 bases at V and 4 bases at J, with 11 bases between the two ends. The CDR3 spans 15 residues. CDR3 in DNA: TGTGCCAGCAGTTACTCGCACGGCGAGTCAGATACGCAGTATTTT. It specifies CASSYSHGESDTQYF.

This clonotype came up a few times. The chain recombines TRBV10-3 with TRBJ2-7; 8 bases line up with TRBD2. CDR3 size: 14 residues. CDR1 is ENHRY and CDR2 is SYGVKD in the germline V gene. The trim removed 10 bases at V and 2 bases at J, leaving 10 bases unmatched. The CDR3 spells CATNTARGAYEQYF. For the CDR3, the DNA is TGTGCCACAAATACGGCGCGGGGGGCCTACGAGCAGTACTTC.

The CDR3 here is CASSQISGISGNTIYF. The CDR3 region has the DNA TGCGCCAGCAGCCAGATAAGCGGTATCTCTGGAAACACCATATATTTT. The V call is TRBV5-1, the J call TRBJ1-3, with D hard to call. V lost 4 bases to trimming and J lost 0 bases, with 14 bases between them. There are 16 residues in the CDR3. Germline CDR1 and CDR2: SGHRS and YFSETQ.

This clonotype was seen repeatedly, ten times or more. The CDR3 bases are TGTGCCACCAGCTACCAAACCGAGCTTGAGACCCAGTACTTC. This codes for CATSYQTELETQYF. This sequence joins TRBV15 and TRBJ2-5; D is undetermined. V lost 5 bases to trimming and J lost 5 bases, with 15 bases between them. Germline V gene lookup returns CDR1 LNHNV and CDR2 YYDKDF (reference sequence). CDR3 length: 14 amino acids.

This sequence joins TRBV5-1 and TRBJ2-7, with 8 bases identical to TRBD1. J lost 2 bases, V lost 4 bases, and 8 bases had no gene match. The CDR3 is made up of 15 amino acids. Germline CDR1 reads SGHRS; CDR2 reads YFSETQ. The CDR3 region has the DNA TGCGCCAGCAGCGCCGGACAGGGCCATACCTACGAGCAGTACTTC. Amino acid sequence: CASSAGQGHTYEQYF.